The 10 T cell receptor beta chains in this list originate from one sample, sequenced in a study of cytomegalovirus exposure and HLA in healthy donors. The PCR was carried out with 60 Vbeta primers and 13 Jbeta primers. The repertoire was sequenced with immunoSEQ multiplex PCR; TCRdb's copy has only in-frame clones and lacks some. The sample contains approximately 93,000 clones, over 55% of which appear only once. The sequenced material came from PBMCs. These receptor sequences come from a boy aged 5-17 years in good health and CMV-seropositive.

For the CDR3, the DNA is TGTGCCAGCAGCTTAGGGGTCGGACAGCTCAATCAGCCCCAGCATTTT. Its translation is CASSLGVGQLNQPQHF. The chain joins TRBV7-9 to TRBJ1-5, with D tentatively TRBD1 (6 bases). The CDR3 extends over 16 amino acids. The germline gives CDR1 SEHNR, CDR2 FQNEAQ (reference sequence). Between the trimmed V and J ends, which lost 1 base and 3 bases, there was a span of 13 bases.

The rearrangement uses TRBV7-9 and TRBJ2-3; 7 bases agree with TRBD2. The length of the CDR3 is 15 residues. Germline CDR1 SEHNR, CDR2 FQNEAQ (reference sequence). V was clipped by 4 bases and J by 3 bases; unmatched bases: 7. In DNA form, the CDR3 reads TGTGCCAGCAGCTCCCAGGGAGGGATGACAGATACGCAGTATTTT. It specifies CASSSQGGMTDTQYF.

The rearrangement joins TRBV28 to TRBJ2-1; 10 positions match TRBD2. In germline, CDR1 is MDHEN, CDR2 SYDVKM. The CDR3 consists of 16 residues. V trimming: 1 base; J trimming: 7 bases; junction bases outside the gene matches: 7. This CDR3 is CASSLLKLAGTNEQFF. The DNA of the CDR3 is TGTGCCAGCAGTTTATTGAAACTAGCGGGAACGAATGAGCAGTTCTTC.

The CDR3 coding sequence is TGTGCCAGCACGACAGGGGAGAAACTGTTTTTT. It encodes CASTTGEKLFF. V and J are TRBV6-1 and TRBJ1-4; 8 bases are shared with TRBD1. The length of the CDR3 is 11 residues. V dropped 7 bases and J dropped 11; count of bases not matched to a gene: 3. Germline lookup yields CDR1 MNHNS and CDR2 SASEGT.

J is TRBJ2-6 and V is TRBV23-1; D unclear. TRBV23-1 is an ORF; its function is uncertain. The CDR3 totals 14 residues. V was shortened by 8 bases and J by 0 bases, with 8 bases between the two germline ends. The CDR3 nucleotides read TGCGCCAGCGGCAAAGACTCTGGGGCCAACGTCCTGACTTTC. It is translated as CASGKDSGANVLTF.

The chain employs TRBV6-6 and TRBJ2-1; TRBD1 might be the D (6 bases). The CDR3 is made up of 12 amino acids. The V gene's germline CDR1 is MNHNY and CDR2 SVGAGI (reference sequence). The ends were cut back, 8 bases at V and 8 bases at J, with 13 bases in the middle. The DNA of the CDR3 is TGTGCCAGCCAATTTTACAGGGATGAGCAGTTCTTC. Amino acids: CASQFYRDEQFF.

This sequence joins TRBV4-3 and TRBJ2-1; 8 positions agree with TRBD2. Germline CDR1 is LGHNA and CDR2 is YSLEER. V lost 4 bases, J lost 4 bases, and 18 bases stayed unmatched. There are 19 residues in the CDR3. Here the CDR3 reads CASSRWTYTGTRNYNEQFF. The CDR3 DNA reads TGCGCCAGCAGCCGCTGGACCTATACCGGGACTAGAAATTACAATGAGCAGTTCTTC.

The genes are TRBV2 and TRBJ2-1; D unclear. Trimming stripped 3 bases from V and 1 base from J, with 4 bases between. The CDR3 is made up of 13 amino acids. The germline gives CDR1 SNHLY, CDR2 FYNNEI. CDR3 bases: TGTGCCAGCAGTGATCTATCCTACAATGAGCAGTTCTTC. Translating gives CASSDLSYNEQFF.

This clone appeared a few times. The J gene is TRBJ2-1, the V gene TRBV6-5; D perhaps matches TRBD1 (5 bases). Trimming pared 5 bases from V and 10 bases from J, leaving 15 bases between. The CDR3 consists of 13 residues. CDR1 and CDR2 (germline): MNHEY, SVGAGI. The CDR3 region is CASSQDTSREQFF. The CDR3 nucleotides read TGTGCCAGCAGTCAGGACACTTCGCGGGAGCAGTTCTTC.

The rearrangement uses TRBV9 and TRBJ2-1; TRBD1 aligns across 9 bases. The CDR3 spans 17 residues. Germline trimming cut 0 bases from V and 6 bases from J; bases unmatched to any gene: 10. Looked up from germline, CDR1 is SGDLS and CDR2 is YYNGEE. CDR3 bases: TGTGCCAGCAGCGTAGTCCCCGGGACAGGGTCCACCAATGAGCAGTTCTTC. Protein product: CASSVVPGTGSTNEQFF.